This entry features one T cell receptor (beta chain) sequence. This clone came up a few times. Its antigen is not yet known. No clone much larger than this one lies a single base away; base qualities are absent. The data are from a study of OX40 agonist ivuxolimab in advanced cancers. About the full investigation: Ivuxolimab was an agonistic, fully human IgG2 monoclonal antibody directed against OX40 (CD134), a costimulatory receptor. Among the approximately 54 dose-escalation patients, around 19 had hepatocellular carcinoma, 15 melanoma, 9 renal cell carcinoma and 9 head and neck cancer. Peripheral TCRbeta sequencing was intended to test whether TCR sequence diversity was altered and clonal T-cell expansion was caused by ivuxolimab. Three dose-escalation patients achieved partial responses, one with hepatocellular carcinoma and two with cutaneous melanoma. The dose-escalation cohort was almost 85% male with a mean age of about 60 years, ranging from roughly 20 to 80. Patients were allowed to have had prior anti-PD-1, anti-PD-L1 or anti-CTLA-4 therapy, and 30% to 40% of the dose-escalation patients had been treated with checkpoint inhibitors. The paper describes the monotherapy dose-escalation part (N = 52 patients) of the phase I trial of ivuxolimab. Intravenous ivuxolimab was administered to patients every 2 weeks at six dose levels: 0.01, 0.1, 0.3, 1.5, 3 and 10 mg/kg. The paper as a whole reports these results and caveats: Low levels of normalized T-cell clonal expansion were also seen in some patients who did not respond. In partial responders in the 0.1-3.0 mg/kg groups, normalized peripheral clonal expansion was found to be among the lowest, especially among CD8+ T cells. After ivuxolimab, more expanded clones were found on average in CD8+ T cells than in CD4+ T cells. The antigen specificity of the clonally expanded peripheral T cells was not determined. At doses of 0.1 to 3.0 mg/kg, clonal expansion of both CD4+ and CD8+ blood T cells was observed from baseline to week 6.

The trial excluded patients who had a history of autoimmune disease or were on systemic immunosuppression. Peripheral blood for TCR sequencing was collected from all dose cohorts at baseline, on cycle 4 day 1, and on cycle 7 day 1. Samples were obtained from an open-label, multicenter, first-in-human phase I dose-escalation trial of ivuxolimab. Adults with locally advanced or metastatic melanoma, renal cell carcinoma, hepatocellular carcinoma or head and neck squamous cell carcinoma were enrolled in the trial. Before TCR sequencing, CD4+ T cells and CD8+ T cells from peripheral blood were sorted into separate populations. Genomic DNA was isolated from the sorted cells so that the TCRbeta CDR3 region could be sequenced. TCRbeta CDR3 regions were sequenced using the immunoSEQ Assay. Drawn from immuneACCESS, this table holds only the in-frame rearrangements with V and J called that TCRdb kept. Clones are partly lost; checked studies trace under half to an unresolved V gene and leave the rest unexplained. Across this sample there are roughly 34,000 clones, with around 84% seen only once. Of the sample, approximately 2.4% is held by the ten largest clones.

The CDR3, from cysteine to phenylalanine, totals 13 residues. Only CDR3 DNA remains: 39 bases, in frame from the first base. Trimming accounts for 4 bases at V and 6 bases at J, while the number of junction bases matched to no gene is 5. The germline V gene sets CDR1 to MGHDK and CDR2 to SYGVNS. The V and J segments used are TRBV25-1 and TRBJ1-2; 7 bases in the middle match TRBD1. This TCR was recovered from an adult with an advanced solid tumor such as melanoma, head and neck, liver or kidney cancer. Sequenced here: CD4+ or CD8+ T cells sorted from blood, sampled in a trial of the OX40 agonist ivuxolimab. The DNA reads TGTGCCAGCAGTGGGACAGGAAGGGATGGCTACACCTTC. This encodes CASSGTGRDGYTF.